The clone carrying this TCR beta chain has a handful of counts. Its antigen is not identified. This CDR3 comprises 15 residues. Germline-derived CDR1 and CDR2 are SEHNR and FQNEAQ (reference sequence). V shed 6 bases and J shed 6 bases, with 21 bases lying between them. The data belong to a study of blood T cells in healthy people across ages. Whole-study findings and limits: Because donor CMV status was unknown, expanded clonotype changes were possibly confounded. A strong correlation was found between TCR beta diversity and the percentage of naive T cells.

Primed by a sample-barcoded 5' primer and a J-beta primer mix, a second PCR proceeded for about 6 to 12 cycles. TCRdb fed the 5' RACE reads into MiXCR, producing one record per CDR3 protein. Of hundreds of thousands of distinct CDR3 sequences in the sample, about 26% were seen once. The same sample was also used in a study of T cells of mothers and their children. From that paper: Samples came from a few healthy Caucasian mothers and their six children.

The chain links TRBV7-9 to TRBJ2-7, with D perhaps being TRBD1 or TRBD2 (5 bases each). The sample comprised blood. This clonotype was sampled from a boy under 10 years old in good health. The CDR3 sequence: CASSPPGTVVIEQYF. CDR3 nucleotide sequence: TGTGCCAGCAGTCCCCCCGGGACGGTGGTAATCGAGCAGTACTTC. Supplemented by reference TRBV7-9 and TRBJ2-7, the full variable domain reads DTGVSQNPRHKITKRGQNVTFRCDPISEHNRLYWYRQTLGQGPEFLTYFQNEAQLEKSRLLSDRFSAERPKGSFSTLEIQRTEQGDSAMYLCASSPPGTVVIEQYFGPGTRLTVT.